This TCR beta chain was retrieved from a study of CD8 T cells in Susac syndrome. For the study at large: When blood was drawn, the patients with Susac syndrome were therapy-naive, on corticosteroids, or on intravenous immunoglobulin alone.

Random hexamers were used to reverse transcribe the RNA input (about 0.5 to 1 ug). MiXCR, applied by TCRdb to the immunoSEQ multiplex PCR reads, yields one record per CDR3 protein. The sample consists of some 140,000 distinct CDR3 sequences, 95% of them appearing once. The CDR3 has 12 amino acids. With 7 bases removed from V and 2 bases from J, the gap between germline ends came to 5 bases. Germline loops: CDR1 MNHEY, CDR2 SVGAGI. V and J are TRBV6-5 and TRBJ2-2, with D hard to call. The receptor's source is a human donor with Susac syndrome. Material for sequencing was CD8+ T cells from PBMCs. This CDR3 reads CASTQNTGELFF. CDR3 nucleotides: TGTGCCAGCACCCAAAACACCGGGGAGCTGTTTTTT.